This T cell receptor beta chain was recorded in a study of blood T cell repertoires in COVID-19. Across the whole study: Acute-phase and convalescent COVID-19 samples originated in the United States, Italy and Spain. In each case, the material was cDNA or gDNA derived from T cells, B-cell-depleted T cells, or PBMCs.

Per the study methods: Reference gene primer amplification yielded estimated nucleated cell counts. Assay used: immunoSEQ multiplex PCR; TCRdb lists only in-frame clones, some missing. The D gene and trimming were derived from the DNA, and the V and J assignments and clone size from that table. The data contain 300,000 to 400,000 clones, about 90% of them singletons. This CDR3 comprises 21 residues. The rearrangement uses TRBV21-1 and TRBJ2-1; whether TRBD2, the table's D call, matches the DNA was not checked. TRBV21-1 is designated a pseudogene. This clonotype was obtained from a woman younger than 35 who had recovered from COVID-19. The sequencing input was peripheral blood. CDR3 loop: CASSKDCMEVAASSSYNEQFF. The CDR3 DNA sequence: TGTGCCAGCAGCAAAGATTGTATGGAGGTAGCGGCCTCAAGCTCCTACAATGAGCAGTTCTTC.